The TCR beta chain described here comes from a study of T cells after yellow fever vaccination. Notes on the study in general: Abundant contaminating clonotypes from the bulk population could appear in FACS-sorted repertoires.

Comments on this clonotype: Its antigen is undetermined.

TCRdb reprocessed the 5' RACE reads via MiXCR and lists one record per CDR3 protein. The repertoire includes just under 600,000 distinct CDR3 sequences, roughly 13% of them detected once, and about an eighth sits in the top ten. This specimen was PBMCs, taken on the day of the yellow fever booster vaccination. The sequence was collected from a man aged 25 to 40 who received the YFV17D yellow fever vaccine.

CDR3 DNA sequence: TGTGCCAGCACGAAGGACCGAGGGGCAGATACGCAGTATTTT. Protein sequence: CASTKDRGADTQYF. This chain joins TRBV4-2 and TRBJ2-3; D possibly uses TRBD1 or TRBD2 (5 bases each). The V gene lost 7 bases and the J gene lost 4 bases, with 15 bases spanning the gap. This CDR3 is built from 14 residues. The V gene's germline CDR1 is LGHNA and CDR2 YNFKEQ.